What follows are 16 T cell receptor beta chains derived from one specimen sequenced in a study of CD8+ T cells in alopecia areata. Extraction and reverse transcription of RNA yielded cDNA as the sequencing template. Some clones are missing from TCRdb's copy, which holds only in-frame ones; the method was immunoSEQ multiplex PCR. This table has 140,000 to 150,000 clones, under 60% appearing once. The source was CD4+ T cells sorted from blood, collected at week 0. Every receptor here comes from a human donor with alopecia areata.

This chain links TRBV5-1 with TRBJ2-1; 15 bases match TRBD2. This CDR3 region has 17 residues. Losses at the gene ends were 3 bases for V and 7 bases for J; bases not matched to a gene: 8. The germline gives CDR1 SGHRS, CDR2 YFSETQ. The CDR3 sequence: CASSSGLAGGPRNEQFF. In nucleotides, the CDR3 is TGCGCCAGCAGCTCCGGACTAGCGGGGGGGCCGAGGAATGAGCAGTTCTTC.

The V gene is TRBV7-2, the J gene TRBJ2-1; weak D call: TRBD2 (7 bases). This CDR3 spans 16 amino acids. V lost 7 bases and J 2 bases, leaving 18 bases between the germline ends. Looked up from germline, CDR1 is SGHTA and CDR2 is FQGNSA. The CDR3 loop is CASTDAPGGPYNEQFF. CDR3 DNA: TGTGCCAGCACCGACGCTCCGGGGGGCCCCTACAATGAGCAGTTCTTC.

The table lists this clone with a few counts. The CDR3 nucleotides are TGTGCCAGCAGTTGGACAGGGGGCAATCAGCCCCAGCATTTT. It encodes CASSWTGGNQPQHF. The genes are TRBV2 and TRBJ1-5; 9 positions match TRBD1. V was clipped by 5 bases and J by 2 bases; unmatched bases: 1. The CDR3 sequence is 14 residues long. CDR1 is SNHLY, CDR2 FYNNEI, per germline.

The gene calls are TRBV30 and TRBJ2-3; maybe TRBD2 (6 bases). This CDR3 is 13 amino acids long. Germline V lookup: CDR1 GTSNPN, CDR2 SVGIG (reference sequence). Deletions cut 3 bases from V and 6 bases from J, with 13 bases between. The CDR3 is CAWSSSVRDTQYF. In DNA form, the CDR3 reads TGTGCCTGGAGCTCTAGCGTACGCGATACGCAGTATTTT. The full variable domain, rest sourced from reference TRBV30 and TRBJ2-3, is SQTIHQWPATLVQPVGSPLSLECTVEGTSNPNLYWYRQAAGRGLQLLFYSVGIGQISSEVPQNLSASRPQDRQFILSSKKLLLSDSGFYLCAWSSSVRDTQYFGPGTRLTVL.

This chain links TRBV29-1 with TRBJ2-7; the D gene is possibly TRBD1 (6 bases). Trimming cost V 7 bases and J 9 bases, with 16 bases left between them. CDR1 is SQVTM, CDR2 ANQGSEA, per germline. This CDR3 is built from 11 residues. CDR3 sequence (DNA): TGCAGCGGTGGGACACCCACGCGGCAGTACTTC. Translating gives CSGGTPTRQYF.

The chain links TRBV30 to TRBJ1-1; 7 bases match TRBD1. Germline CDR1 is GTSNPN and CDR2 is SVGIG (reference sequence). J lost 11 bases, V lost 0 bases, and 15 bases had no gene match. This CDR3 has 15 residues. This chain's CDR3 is CAWSVSDRARFGAFF. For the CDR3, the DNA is TGTGCCTGGAGTGTAAGTGACAGGGCCCGTTTCGGGGCTTTCTTT.

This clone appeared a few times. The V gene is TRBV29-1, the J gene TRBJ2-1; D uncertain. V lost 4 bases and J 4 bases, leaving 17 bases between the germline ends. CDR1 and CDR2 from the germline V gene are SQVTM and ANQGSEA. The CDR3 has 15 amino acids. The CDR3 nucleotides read TGCAGCGTTGTTCCCCTAGTACCCGGGTACAATGAGCAGTTCTTC. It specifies CSVVPLVPGYNEQFF.

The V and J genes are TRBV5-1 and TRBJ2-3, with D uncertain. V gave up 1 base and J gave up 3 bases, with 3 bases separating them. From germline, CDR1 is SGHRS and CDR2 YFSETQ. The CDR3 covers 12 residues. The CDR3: CASSLWTDTQYF. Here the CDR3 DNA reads TGCGCCAGCAGCTTGTGGACAGATACGCAGTATTTT.

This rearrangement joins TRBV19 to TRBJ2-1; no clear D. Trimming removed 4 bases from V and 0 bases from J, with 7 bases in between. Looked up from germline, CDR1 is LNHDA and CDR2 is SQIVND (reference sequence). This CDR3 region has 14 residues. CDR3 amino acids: CASSTGDSYNEQFF. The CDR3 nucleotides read TGTGCCAGTAGTACCGGAGACTCCTACAATGAGCAGTTCTTC.

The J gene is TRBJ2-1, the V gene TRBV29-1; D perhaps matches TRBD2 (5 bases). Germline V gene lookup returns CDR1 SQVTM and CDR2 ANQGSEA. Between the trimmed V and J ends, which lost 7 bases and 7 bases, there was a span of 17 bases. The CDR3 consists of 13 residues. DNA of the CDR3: TGCAGCGCCGCTAGCCCCCGCATAAATGAGCAGTTCTTC. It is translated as CSAASPRINEQFF.

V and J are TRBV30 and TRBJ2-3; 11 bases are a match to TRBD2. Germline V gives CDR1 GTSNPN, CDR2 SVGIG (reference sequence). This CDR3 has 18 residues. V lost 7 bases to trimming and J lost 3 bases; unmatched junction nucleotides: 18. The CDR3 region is CAFKQLAGVRNRTDTQYF. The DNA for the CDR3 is TGTGCCTTTAAACAACTAGCGGGGGTACGCAATAGGACAGATACGCAGTATTTT.

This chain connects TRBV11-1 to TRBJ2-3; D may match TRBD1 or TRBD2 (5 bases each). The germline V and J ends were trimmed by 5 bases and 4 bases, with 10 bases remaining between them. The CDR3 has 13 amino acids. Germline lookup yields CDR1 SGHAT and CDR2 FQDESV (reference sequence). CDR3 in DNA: TGTGCCAGCAGCCGTGGGACGGCAGATACGCAGTATTTT. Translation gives CASSRGTADTQYF.

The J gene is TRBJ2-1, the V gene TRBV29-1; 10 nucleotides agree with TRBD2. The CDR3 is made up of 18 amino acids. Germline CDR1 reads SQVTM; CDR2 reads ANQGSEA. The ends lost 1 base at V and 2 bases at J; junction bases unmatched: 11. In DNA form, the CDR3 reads TGCAGCGTTGAAGCCCCGGGACTAGCGACTGTGGCCTACAATGAGCAGTTCTTC. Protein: CSVEAPGLATVAYNEQFF.

DNA for the CDR3: TGTGCCAGCAGCCCAGGGATTCAAGAGACCCAGTACTTC. Protein: CASSPGIQETQYF. The chain joins TRBV7-2 to TRBJ2-5; tentatively, D is TRBD1 (5 bases). Germline values: CDR1 SGHTA, CDR2 FQGNSA. CDR3 length: 13 residues. Trimming left V 5 bases short and J 2 bases short, with 9 bases between.

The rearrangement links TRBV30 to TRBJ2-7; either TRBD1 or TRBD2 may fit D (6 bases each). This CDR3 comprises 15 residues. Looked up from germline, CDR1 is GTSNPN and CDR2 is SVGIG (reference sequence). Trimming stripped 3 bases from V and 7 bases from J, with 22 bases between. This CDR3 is CAWSPGGLGLDEQYF. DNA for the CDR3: TGTGCCTGGAGCCCCGGGGGCCTAGGGTTGGATGAGCAGTACTTC.

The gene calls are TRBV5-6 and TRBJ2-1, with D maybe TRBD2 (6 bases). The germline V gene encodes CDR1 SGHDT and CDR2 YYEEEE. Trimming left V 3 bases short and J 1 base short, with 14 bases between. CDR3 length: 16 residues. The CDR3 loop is CASSYGGLLSYNEQFF. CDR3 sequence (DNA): TGTGCCAGCAGCTACGGGGGACTTCTATCCTACAATGAGCAGTTCTTC.